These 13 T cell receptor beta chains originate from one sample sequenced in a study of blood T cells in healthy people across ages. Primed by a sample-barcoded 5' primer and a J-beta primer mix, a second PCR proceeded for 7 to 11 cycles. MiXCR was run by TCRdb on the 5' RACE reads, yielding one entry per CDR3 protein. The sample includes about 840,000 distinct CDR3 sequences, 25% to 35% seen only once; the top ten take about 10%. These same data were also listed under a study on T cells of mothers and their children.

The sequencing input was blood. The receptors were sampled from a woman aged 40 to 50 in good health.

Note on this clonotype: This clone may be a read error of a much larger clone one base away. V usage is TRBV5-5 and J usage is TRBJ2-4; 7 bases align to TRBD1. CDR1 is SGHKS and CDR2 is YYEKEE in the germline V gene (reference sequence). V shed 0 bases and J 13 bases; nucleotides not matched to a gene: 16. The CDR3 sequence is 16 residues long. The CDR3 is CASSLGGQSSYNEQYF. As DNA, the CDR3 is TGTGCCAGCAGCTTGGGGGGACAGAGCTCCTACAATGAGCAGTACTTC. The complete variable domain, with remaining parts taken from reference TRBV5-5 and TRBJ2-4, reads DAGVTQSPTHLIKTRGQQVTLRCSPISGHKSVSWYQQVLGQGPQFIFQYYEKEERGRGNFPDRFSARQFPNYSSELNVNALLLGDSALYLCASSLGGQSSYNEQYFGAGTRLSVL.

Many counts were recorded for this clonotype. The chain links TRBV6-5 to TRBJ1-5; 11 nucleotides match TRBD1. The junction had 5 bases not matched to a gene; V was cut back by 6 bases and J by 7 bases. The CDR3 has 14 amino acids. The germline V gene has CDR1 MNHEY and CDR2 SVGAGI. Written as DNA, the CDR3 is TGTGCCAGCAGACCCGGGACAGGGGGGCAGCCCCAGCATTTT. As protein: CASRPGTGGQPQHF.

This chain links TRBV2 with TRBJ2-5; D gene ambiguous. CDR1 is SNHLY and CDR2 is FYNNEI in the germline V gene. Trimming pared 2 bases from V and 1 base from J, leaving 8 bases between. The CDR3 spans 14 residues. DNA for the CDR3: TGTGCCAGCAGTGAAATGGGCCGCCAAGAGACCCAGTACTTC. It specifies CASSEMGRQETQYF.

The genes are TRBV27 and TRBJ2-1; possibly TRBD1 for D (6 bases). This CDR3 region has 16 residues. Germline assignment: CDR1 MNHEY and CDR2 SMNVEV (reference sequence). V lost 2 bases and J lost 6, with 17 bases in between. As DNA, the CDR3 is TGTGCCAGCAGTTTAGGAGACAGGATCCGACGCAATGAGCAGTTCTTC. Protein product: CASSLGDRIRRNEQFF.

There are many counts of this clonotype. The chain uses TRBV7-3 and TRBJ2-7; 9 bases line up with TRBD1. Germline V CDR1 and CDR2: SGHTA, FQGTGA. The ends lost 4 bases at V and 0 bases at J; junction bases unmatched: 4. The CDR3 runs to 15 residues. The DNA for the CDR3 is TGTGCCAGCAGCTCGGGACAGGGTCTCTCCTACGAGCAGTACTTC. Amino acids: CASSSGQGLSYEQYF.

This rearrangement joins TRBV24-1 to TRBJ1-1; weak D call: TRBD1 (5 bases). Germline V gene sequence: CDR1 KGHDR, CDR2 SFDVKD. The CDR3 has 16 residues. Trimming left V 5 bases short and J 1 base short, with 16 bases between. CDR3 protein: CATSGRGDGPNTEAFF. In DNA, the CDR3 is TGTGCCACCAGTGGCAGAGGGGACGGACCGAACACTGAAGCTTTCTTT.

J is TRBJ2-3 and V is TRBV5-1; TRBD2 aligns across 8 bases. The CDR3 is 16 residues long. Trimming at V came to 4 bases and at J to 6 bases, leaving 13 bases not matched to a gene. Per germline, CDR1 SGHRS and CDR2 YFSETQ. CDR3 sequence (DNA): TGCGCCAGCAGCCCTAGTTTATCGGGGGGGCCGGATACGCAGTATTTT. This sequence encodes CASSPSLSGGPDTQYF. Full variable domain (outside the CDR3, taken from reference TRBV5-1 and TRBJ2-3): KAGVTQTPRYLIKTRGQQVTLSCSPISGHRSVSWYQQTPGQGLQFLFEYFSETQRNKGNFPGRFSGRQFSNSRSEMNVSTLELGDSALYLCASSPSLSGGPDTQYFGPGTRLTVL.

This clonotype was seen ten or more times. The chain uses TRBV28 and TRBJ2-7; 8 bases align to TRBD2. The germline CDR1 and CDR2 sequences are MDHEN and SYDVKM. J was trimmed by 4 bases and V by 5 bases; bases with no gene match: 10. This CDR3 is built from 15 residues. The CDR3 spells CASSPGLVDRYEQYF. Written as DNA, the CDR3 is TGTGCCAGCAGTCCGGGACTAGTTGATCGATACGAGCAGTACTTC. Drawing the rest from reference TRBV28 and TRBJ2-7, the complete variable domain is DVKVTQSSRYLVKRTGEKVFLECVQDMDHENMFWYRQDPGLGLRLIYFSYDVKMKEKGDIPEGYSVSREKKERFSLILESASTNQTSMYLCASSPGLVDRYEQYFGPGTRLTVT.

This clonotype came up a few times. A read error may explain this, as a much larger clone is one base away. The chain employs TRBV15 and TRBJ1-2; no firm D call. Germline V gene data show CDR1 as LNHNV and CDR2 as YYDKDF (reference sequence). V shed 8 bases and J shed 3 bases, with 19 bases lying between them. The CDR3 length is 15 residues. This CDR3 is CATGGVQDGHYGYTF. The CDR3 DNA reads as TGTGCCACCGGCGGAGTCCAGGACGGCCACTATGGCTACACCTTC.

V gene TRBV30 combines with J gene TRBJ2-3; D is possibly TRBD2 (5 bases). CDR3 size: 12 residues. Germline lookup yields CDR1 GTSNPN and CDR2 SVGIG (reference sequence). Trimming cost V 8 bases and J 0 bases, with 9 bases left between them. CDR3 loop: CARSGSTDTQYF. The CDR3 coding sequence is TGTGCCCGTTCGGGGAGCACAGATACGCAGTATTTT. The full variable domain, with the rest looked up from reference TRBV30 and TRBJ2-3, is SQTIHQWPATLVQPVGSPLSLECTVEGTSNPNLYWYRQAAGRGLQLLFYSVGIGQISSEVPQNLSASRPQDRQFILSSKKLLLSDSGFYLCARSGSTDTQYFGPGTRLTVL.

CDR3 sequence reads: CASSQGRQDIGDTQYF. The CDR3 nucleotides read TGCGCCAGCAGCCAAGGTCGACAGGACATCGGAGATACGCAGTATTTT. This rearrangement joins TRBV4-1 to TRBJ2-3; D possibly corresponds to TRBD1 (6 bases). Germline CDR1 reads MGHRA; CDR2 reads YSYEKL. The V gene lost 1 base and the J gene lost 5 bases, with 16 bases spanning the gap. The CDR3 sequence is 16 residues long.

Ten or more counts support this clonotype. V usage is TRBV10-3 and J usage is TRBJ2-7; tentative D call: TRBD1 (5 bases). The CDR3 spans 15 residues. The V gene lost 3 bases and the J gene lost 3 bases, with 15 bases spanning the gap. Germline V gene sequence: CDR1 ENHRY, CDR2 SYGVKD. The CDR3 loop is CAISERQPSLYEQYF. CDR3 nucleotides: TGTGCCATCAGTGAAAGACAGCCAAGCCTCTACGAGCAGTACTTC.

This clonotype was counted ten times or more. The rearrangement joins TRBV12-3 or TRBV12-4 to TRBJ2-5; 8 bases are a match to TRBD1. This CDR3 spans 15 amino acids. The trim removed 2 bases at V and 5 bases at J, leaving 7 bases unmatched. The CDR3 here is CASSLMSGGGETQYF. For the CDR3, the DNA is TGTGCCAGCAGTTTAATGTCAGGGGGCGGGGAGACCCAGTACTTC.